The 27 T cell receptor beta chains listed next were all sequenced from one sample in a study of Ad26.COV2.S vaccination and SARS-CoV-2 variants (dated by TCRdb to the early 2020s). Libraries came from the immunoSEQ multiplex PCR assay. Entries here come from immuneACCESS through TCRdb and include only in-frame sequences with V and J called. Some clones fail to appear in such tables; in the studies checked, an unresolved V gene covers under half of the shortfall, and the cause of the remainder is unknown. The sample data list around 350,000 clones, and 85% of these were observed just once. The ten largest clonotypes hold 3.3% of the sample. The treatment or condition label of this sample denotes: about 20 received Ad26.COV2.S at low or high dose, single or two shots; 5 received placebo; per-sample allocation not given. For vaccine and placebo recipients, the sequenced repertoires came from samples collected on day 63 after the first injection.

The material sequenced was peripheral blood, taken in a trial of Ad26.COV2.S vaccine versus placebo. Receptors originate from a person between 18 and 60 years old who received the Ad26.COV2.S COVID-19 vaccine or a placebo.

This rearrangement joins TRBV12-5 to TRBJ2-7, with 9 bases aligning to TRBD1. The CDR3 contains 14 residues. The V and J ends lost 7 bases and 5 bases, in that order; junction bases with no gene match: 9. Germline V lookup: CDR1 LGHNT, CDR2 FRNRAP. This chain's CDR3 is CASEWRTGDHEQYF. In DNA form, the CDR3 reads TGTGCTAGTGAATGGAGGACAGGGGACCACGAGCAGTACTTC.

V and J are TRBV7-2 and TRBJ1-1, with TRBD1 identical over 8 bases. The CDR3 is made up of 14 amino acids. CDR1 and CDR2 from the germline V gene are SGHTA and FQGNSA. The ends lost 4 bases at V and 3 bases at J; junction bases unmatched: 4. The CDR3 is CASSSDRVYTEAFF. CDR3 DNA sequence: TGTGCCAGCAGCTCGGACAGGGTCTACACTGAAGCTTTCTTT. The variable domain in full, completed from reference TRBV7-2 and TRBJ1-1, reads GAGVSQSPSNKVTEKGKDVELRCDPISGHTALYWYRQSLGQGLEFLIYFQGNSAPDKSGLPSDRFSAERTGGSVSTLTIQRTQQEDSAVYLCASSSDRVYTEAFFGQGTRLTVV.

The chain has TRBV5-5 and TRBJ2-5, with D possibly called TRBD1 or TRBD2 (5 bases each). Germline V gene sequence: CDR1 SGHKS, CDR2 YYEKEE (reference sequence). The CDR3 has 13 residues. The V end was cut by 4 bases, the J end by 3 bases, with 10 bases between. The CDR3 nucleotides are TGTGCCAGCAGCCTGGGACGGGAAGAGACCCAGTACTTC. This gives the protein CASSLGREETQYF.

The chain is built from TRBV6-5 and TRBJ2-1; D possibly matches TRBD1 or TRBD2 (6 bases each). The CDR3 contains 14 residues. The germline V and J ends were trimmed by 1 base and 12 bases, with 16 bases remaining between them. The germline V gene encodes CDR1 MNHEY and CDR2 SVGAGI. The CDR3 loop reads CASSYWRGARGQFF. CDR3 bases: TGTGCCAGCAGTTACTGGAGGGGGGCCCGCGGGCAGTTCTTC.

The V and J genes are TRBV19 and TRBJ1-2; 10 positions match TRBD1. The germline gives CDR1 LNHDA, CDR2 SQIVND (reference sequence). Trimming at V came to 6 bases and at J to 0 bases, leaving 1 base not matched to a gene. This CDR3 region has 14 residues. This CDR3 reads CASRGQGSNYGYTF. The CDR3 nucleotides are TGTGCCAGTAGGGGACAGGGGTCTAACTATGGCTACACCTTC. Full variable domain (missing parts from reference TRBV19 and TRBJ1-2): DGGITQSPKYLFRKEGQNVTLSCEQNLNHDAMYWYRQDPGQGLRLIYYSQIVNDFQKGDIAEGYSVSREKKESFPLTVTSAQKNPTAFYLCASRGQGSNYGYTFGSGTRLTVV.

The V and J genes are TRBV9 and TRBJ2-5; D is ambiguous. Germline V gives CDR1 SGDLS, CDR2 YYNGEE. V shed 4 bases and J shed 5 bases, with 18 bases lying between them. The CDR3 is 15 residues long. The CDR3 spells CASSPTTRLEETQYF. In nucleotides, the CDR3 is TGTGCCAGCAGCCCAACCACCAGGTTGGAGGAGACCCAGTACTTC.

This clone was seen a handful of times. The V and J genes are TRBV6-5 and TRBJ2-2; TRBD1 matches 12 bases. Unmatched junction bases numbered 5, after V lost 4 bases and J lost 5 bases. This CDR3 region has 16 residues. Germline V gene data show CDR1 as MNHEY and CDR2 as SVGAGI. CDR3 amino acids: CASSSGTGGLTGELFF. For the CDR3, the DNA is TGTGCCAGCAGTTCCGGGACAGGGGGCTTGACCGGGGAGCTGTTTTTT.

In DNA form, the CDR3 reads TGTGCCAGCAGCTTAGAGTTCGGGAGTCGGAACGAGCAGTACTTC. It codes for CASSLEFGSRNEQYF. The gene calls are TRBV7-7 and TRBJ2-7; a possible D gene is TRBD2 (6 bases). This CDR3 comprises 15 residues. CDR1 is SSHAT and CDR2 is FNYEAQ in the germline V gene (reference sequence). Trimming pared 1 base from V and 5 bases from J, leaving 15 bases between.

V and J are TRBV18 and TRBJ2-3; 14 bases are shared with TRBD2. Germline CDR1 reads KGHSH; CDR2 reads LQKENI. The CDR3 is 16 amino acids. V lost 4 bases and J lost 1; bases outside the gene matches: 1. CDR3 in amino acids: CASSQGLAGGTDTQYF. The CDR3 DNA follows: TGTGCCAGCTCACAGGGACTAGCGGGAGGCACAGATACGCAGTATTTT.

This clone appeared a few times. The chain combines TRBV7-9 with TRBJ1-1, with a possible D match to TRBD1 (6 bases). V was clipped by 5 bases and J by 5 bases, with 18 bases between them. Germline values: CDR1 SEHNR, CDR2 FQNEAQ (reference sequence). The CDR3 sequence is 15 residues long. CDR3: CASSDLRGRGTEAFF. The DNA for the CDR3 is TGTGCCAGCAGCGATCTCAGGGGAAGGGGTACTGAAGCTTTCTTT.

This clone was seen a few times. CDR3 DNA sequence: TGTGCCAGCAGTTACTTCAGAGTTATGAACACTGAAGCTTTCTTT. It yields the protein CASSYFRVMNTEAFF. The chain is built from TRBV6-5 and TRBJ1-1; D remains ambiguous. CDR1 is MNHEY, CDR2 SVGAGI, per germline. V was trimmed by 1 base and J by 0 bases, leaving 9 bases between them. CDR3 length equals 15 residues.

V gene TRBV28 combines with J gene TRBJ2-6; D is perhaps TRBD1 (6 bases). This CDR3 comprises 16 residues. Trimming removed 4 bases from V and 2 bases from J, with 12 bases in between. The V gene's germline CDR1 is MDHEN and CDR2 SYDVKM. CDR3 in amino acids: CASSSPEGAGANVLTF. CDR3 coding DNA: TGTGCCAGCAGTTCCCCAGAGGGGGCTGGGGCCAACGTCCTGACTTTC.

As for this clone: Given a much more abundant clone one base away, this may be a read error. The rearrangement joins TRBV7-2 to TRBJ2-1; D is undetermined. V lost 1 base, J lost 3 bases, and 1 base lay in between. Germline V lookup: CDR1 SGHTA, CDR2 FQGNSA. The CDR3 consists of 12 residues. The CDR3 sequence: CASSLDYNEQFF. Written as DNA, the CDR3 is TGTGCCAGCAGCTTAGACTACAATGAGCAGTTCTTC.

This clone came up once. The V and J genes are TRBV15 and TRBJ2-3; 13 bases align to TRBD2. The length of the CDR3 is 17 residues. The V gene's germline CDR1 is LNHNV and CDR2 YYDKDF (reference sequence). Germline trimming cut 4 bases from V and 2 bases from J; bases unmatched to any gene: 6. In nucleotides, the CDR3 is TGTGCCACCAGCAAGGGACTAGCGGGGTTCCTCACAGATACGCAGTATTTT. Protein: CATSKGLAGFLTDTQYF.

The chain is built from TRBV2 and TRBJ2-5; D unclear. Germline values: CDR1 SNHLY, CDR2 FYNNEI. This CDR3 region has 13 residues. V was trimmed by 1 base and J by 4 bases, leaving 7 bases between them. CDR3 sequence reads: CASSEDSRETQYF. The CDR3 region has the DNA TGTGCCAGCAGTGAAGACAGCCGAGAGACCCAGTACTTC.

This sequence joins TRBV2 and TRBJ1-4; D might be TRBD1 (6 bases). From germline, CDR1 is SNHLY and CDR2 FYNNEI. CDR3 length equals 15 residues. Trimming stripped 5 bases from V and 1 base from J, with 11 bases between. The CDR3 loop reads CASSYLQGTNEKLFF. CDR3 in DNA: TGTGCCAGCAGTTATTTACAGGGAACTAATGAAAAACTGTTTTTT. The full variable domain, completed using reference TRBV2 and TRBJ1-4, is EPEVTQTPSHQVTQMGQEVILRCVPISNHLYFYWYRQILGQKVEFLVSFYNNEISEKSEIFDDQFSVERPDGSNFTLKIRSTKLEDSAMYFCASSYLQGTNEKLFFGSGTQLSVL.

The rearrangement uses TRBV29-1 and TRBJ2-3, with 9 nucleotides matching TRBD2. The CDR3 has 16 amino acids. J lost 2 bases, V lost 7 bases, and 13 bases had no gene match. Germline-derived CDR1 and CDR2 are SQVTM and ANQGSEA. In DNA form, the CDR3 reads TGCAGCGATACCTCACCTAGCGGGACCTTCACAGATACGCAGTATTTT. Amino acid sequence: CSDTSPSGTFTDTQYF.

Regarding this clone: A read error may produce the germline difference seen at one junction end. The rearrangement joins TRBV5-4 to TRBJ2-7, with 10 bases aligning to TRBD2. The CDR3 length is 13 residues. CDR1 is SGHNT, CDR2 YYREEE, per germline (reference sequence). The CDR3 sequence is CASSLEREGQFFF. CDR3 coding DNA: TGTGCCAGCAGCTTGGAGCGGGAGGGCCAATTTTTCTTC.

A word on this clone: Distinct nucleotide sequences in the sample also encode this CDR3. The CDR3 protein is CASSPLTGGYTF. DNA of the CDR3: TGTGCCAGCTCACCTCTGACAGGCGGCTACACCTTC. The chain has TRBV18 and TRBJ1-2; possible D gene TRBD1, 6 bases. Germline CDR1 and CDR2: KGHSH and LQKENI. V was clipped by 3 bases and J by 8 bases, with 10 bases between them. The CDR3 runs to 12 residues.

This clone was counted a few times. V gene TRBV28 combines with J gene TRBJ2-7; 7 bases fit TRBD2. This CDR3 comprises 12 residues. Germline assignment: CDR1 MDHEN and CDR2 SYDVKM. The V segment lost 5 bases and the J segment 12 bases; nucleotides outside the gene matches: 10. This CDR3 reads CASSPASGVPYF. The DNA of the CDR3 is TGTGCCAGCAGTCCGGCTAGCGGAGTGCCGTACTTC.

The V and J genes are TRBV7-2 and TRBJ1-2, with 9 bases lining up with TRBD1. Germline values: CDR1 SGHTA, CDR2 FQGNSA. Unmatched junction bases numbered 1, after V lost 4 bases and J lost 1 base. The CDR3 is made up of 14 amino acids. CDR3 nucleotide sequence: TGTGCCAGCAGCTCGGGACAGGGTAACTATGGCTACACCTTC. Protein product: CASSSGQGNYGYTF.

Concerning this clone itself: The sample has other DNA sequences that encode this CDR3 too. The CDR3 spells CASSGTGGANSPLHF. CDR3 sequence (DNA): TGTGCCAGCAGTGGGACAGGGGGGGCTAATTCACCCCTCCACTTT. The chain links TRBV2 to TRBJ1-6; 10 bases line up with TRBD1. Germline trimming cut 4 bases from V and 6 bases from J; bases unmatched to any gene: 3. CDR1 and CDR2 (germline): SNHLY, FYNNEI. This CDR3 contains 15 residues.

The chain recombines TRBV5-5 with TRBJ2-5; D might be TRBD2 (6 bases). Germline loops: CDR1 SGHKS, CDR2 YYEKEE (reference sequence). Trimming removed 4 bases from V and 0 bases from J, with 13 bases in between. The CDR3 runs 15 residues. The CDR3 reads CASSREYHYQETQYF. As DNA, the CDR3 is TGTGCCAGCAGCCGGGAGTACCATTACCAAGAGACCCAGTACTTC.

The chain combines TRBV2 with TRBJ2-3; 7 nucleotides align to TRBD1. Germline-derived CDR1 and CDR2 are SNHLY and FYNNEI. V shed 8 bases, J shed 4 bases, and the junction held 12 bases outside the gene matches. This CDR3 is 15 amino acids long. In nucleotides, the CDR3 is TGTGCCAGCTACCCCGGGACAGCGCGCGCAGATACGCAGTATTTT. This sequence encodes CASYPGTARADTQYF.

The chain uses TRBV6-1 and TRBJ1-2; D is unclear. The V end was cut by 2 bases, the J end by 8 bases, with 6 bases between. The V gene's germline CDR1 is MNHNS and CDR2 SASEGT. The CDR3 is 11 residues long. CDR3 sequence (DNA): TGTGCCAGCAGTGAATTGATGGGCTACACCTTC. This gives the protein CASSELMGYTF.

The rearrangement joins TRBV3-1 (or the pseudogene TRBV3-2) to TRBJ2-1, with D perhaps matching TRBD1 (5 bases). The CDR3 sequence is 16 residues long. Trimming cost V 6 bases and J 0 bases, with 15 bases left between them. From germline, CDR1 is LGHDT and CDR2 YNNKEL (reference sequence). The CDR3 DNA reads TGTGCCAGCAGTGGGCTCGGCCAGGGCTCCTACAATGAGCAGTTCTTC. This encodes CASSGLGQGSYNEQFF.

This chain uses TRBV28 with TRBJ1-2; TRBD1 matches at 7 bases. From germline, CDR1 is MDHEN and CDR2 SYDVKM. The CDR3 has 13 residues. Losses at the gene ends were 3 bases for V and 8 bases for J; bases not matched to a gene: 6. CDR3 region: CASSFFDREGYTF. The CDR3 DNA reads as TGTGCCAGCAGTTTCTTTGACAGGGAGGGCTACACCTTC.